This T cell receptor beta chain derives from a study of T cells in Graves' hyperthyroidism and ophthalmopathy. Notes on the study in general: A model of 13 V-J features distinguished ophthalmopathy from stable hyperthyroidism.

The CDR3 covers 14 residues. With V trimmed by 6 bases and J by 6 bases, 7 bases remained unmatched. Germline V lookup: CDR1 MNHNS, CDR2 SASEGT. PBMCs came from 9 to 10 ml fresh peripheral blood. This clonotype was seen at least ten times. Its antigen is not known. The source material, RNA transcripts, was used to amplify TCR beta CDR3 regions. TCR CDR3 regions were first amplified by RT-PCR with HTBI primers. MiXCR, run by TCRdb on the multiplex PCR reads, gives a single entry per CDR3 protein. The sample includes roughly 250,000 distinct CDR3 sequences, 16% of them seen just once. The receptor was derived from a woman aged 18-29 years with Graves' ophthalmopathy. Source material: blood. V gene TRBV6-1 combines with J gene TRBJ1-4; TRBD1 matches 7 bases. The CDR3 reads CASRPTGQYEKLFF. The CDR3 region has the DNA TGTGCCAGCAGGCCCACGGGACAGTATGAAAAACTGTTTTTT.